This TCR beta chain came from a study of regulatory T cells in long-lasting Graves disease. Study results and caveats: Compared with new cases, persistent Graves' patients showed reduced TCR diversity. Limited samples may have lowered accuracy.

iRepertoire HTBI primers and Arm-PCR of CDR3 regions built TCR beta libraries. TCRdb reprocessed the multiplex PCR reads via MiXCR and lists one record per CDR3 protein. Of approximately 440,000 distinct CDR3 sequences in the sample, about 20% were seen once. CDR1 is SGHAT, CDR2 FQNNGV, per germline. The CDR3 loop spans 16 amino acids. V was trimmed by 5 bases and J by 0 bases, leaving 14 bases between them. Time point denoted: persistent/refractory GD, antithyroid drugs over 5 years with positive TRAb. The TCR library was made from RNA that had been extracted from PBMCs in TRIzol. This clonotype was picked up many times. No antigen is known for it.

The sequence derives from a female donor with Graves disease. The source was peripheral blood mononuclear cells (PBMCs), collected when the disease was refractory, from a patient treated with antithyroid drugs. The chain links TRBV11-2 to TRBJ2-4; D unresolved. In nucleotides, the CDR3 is TGTGCCAGCAGCGATTATAAAGTCTTAGCCAAAAACATTCAGTACTTC. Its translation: CASSDYKVLAKNIQYF. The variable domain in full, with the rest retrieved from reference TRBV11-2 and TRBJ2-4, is EAGVAQSPRYKIIEKRQSVAFWCNPISGHATLYWYQQILGQGPKLLIQFQNNGVVDDSQLPKDRFSAERLKGVDSTLKIQPAKLEDSAVYLCASSDYKVLAKNIQYFGAGTRLSVL.